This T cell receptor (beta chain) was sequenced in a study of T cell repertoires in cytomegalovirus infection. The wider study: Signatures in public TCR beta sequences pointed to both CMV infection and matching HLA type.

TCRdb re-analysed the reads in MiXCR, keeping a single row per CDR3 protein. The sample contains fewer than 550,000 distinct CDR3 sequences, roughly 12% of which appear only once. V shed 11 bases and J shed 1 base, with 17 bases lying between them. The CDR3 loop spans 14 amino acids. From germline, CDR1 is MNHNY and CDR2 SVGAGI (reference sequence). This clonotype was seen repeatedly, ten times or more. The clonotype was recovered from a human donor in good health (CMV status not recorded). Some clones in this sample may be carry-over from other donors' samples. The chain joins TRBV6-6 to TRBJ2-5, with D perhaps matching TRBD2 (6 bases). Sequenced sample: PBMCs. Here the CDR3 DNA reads TGTGCCTGTGGGGGGTTTGGAGTCCAAGAGACCCAGTACTTC. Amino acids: CACGGFGVQETQYF.